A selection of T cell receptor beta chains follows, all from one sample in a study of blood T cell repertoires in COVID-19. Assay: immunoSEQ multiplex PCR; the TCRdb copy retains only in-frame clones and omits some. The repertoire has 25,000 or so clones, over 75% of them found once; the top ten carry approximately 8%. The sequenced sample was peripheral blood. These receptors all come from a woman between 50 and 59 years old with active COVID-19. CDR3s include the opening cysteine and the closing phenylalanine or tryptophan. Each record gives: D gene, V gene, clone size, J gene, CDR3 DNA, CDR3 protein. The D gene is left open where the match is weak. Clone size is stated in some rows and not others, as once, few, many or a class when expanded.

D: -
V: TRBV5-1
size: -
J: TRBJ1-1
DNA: TGCGCCAGCAGCTTGGAAGGGGCGGACACTGAAGCTTTCTTT
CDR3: CASSLEGADTEAFF

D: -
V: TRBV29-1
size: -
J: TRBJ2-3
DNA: TGCAGCGTGGTAAACTTCGATACGCAGTATTTT
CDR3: CSVVNFDTQYF

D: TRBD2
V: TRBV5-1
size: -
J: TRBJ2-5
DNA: TGCGCCAGCAGCTTGGGACTAGCGGGAGGGCAAGAGACCCAGTACTTC
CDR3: CASSLGLAGGQETQYF

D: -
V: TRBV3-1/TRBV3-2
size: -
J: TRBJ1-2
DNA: TGTGCCAGCAGCCAAGGGCAATGGTATGGCTACACCTTC
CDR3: CASSQGQWYGYTF

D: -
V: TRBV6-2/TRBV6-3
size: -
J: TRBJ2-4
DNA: TGTGCCAGCAGTTACGAGGAAAACATTCAGTACTTC
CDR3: CASSYEENIQYF

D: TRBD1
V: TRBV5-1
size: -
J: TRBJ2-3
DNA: TGCGCCAGTTCTGGGACAGGGCCGGGGAATACGCAGTATTTT
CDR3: CASSGTGPGNTQYF

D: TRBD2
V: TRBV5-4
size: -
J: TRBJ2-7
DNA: TGTGCCAGCAGCGCCACTGGCGGGAGGGCCTACGAGCAGTACTTC
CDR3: CASSATGGRAYEQYF

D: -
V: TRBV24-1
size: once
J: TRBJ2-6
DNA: TGTGCCACCAGTGATTTCCCTTACAGGGACTCTGGGGCCAACGTCCTGACTTTC
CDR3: CATSDFPYRDSGANVLTF

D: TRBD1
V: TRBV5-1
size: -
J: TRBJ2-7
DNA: TGCGCCAGCAGCGAGGGACAGGGGGCCCCCTTCGAGCAGTACTTC
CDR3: CASSEGQGAPFEQYF

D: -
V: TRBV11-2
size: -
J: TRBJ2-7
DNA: TGTGCCAGCAGCTTAGTTCGTGACAGAGAGCAGTACTTC
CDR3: CASSLVRDREQYF

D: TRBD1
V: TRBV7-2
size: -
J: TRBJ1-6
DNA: TGTGCCAGCAGCGTAGGTTTCGCAGGGGGTTCACCCCTCCACTTT
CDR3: CASSVGFAGGSPLHF

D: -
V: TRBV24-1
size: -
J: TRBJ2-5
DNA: TGTGCCACCAGTGATTTCGAGGGAAAAGAGACCCAGTACTTC
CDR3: CATSDFEGKETQYF

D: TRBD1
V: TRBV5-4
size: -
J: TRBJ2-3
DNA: TGTGCCAGCAGCCACCCGGGACAGTCCACAGATACGCAGTATTTT
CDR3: CASSHPGQSTDTQYF

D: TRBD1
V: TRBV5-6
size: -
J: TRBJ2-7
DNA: TGTGCCAGCAGCTGGACCGGGACAGACATTTCCTACGAGCAGTACTTC
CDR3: CASSWTGTDISYEQYF

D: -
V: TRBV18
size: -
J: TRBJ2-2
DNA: TGTGCCAGCTCACCACCGTCCAGTAACACCGGGGAGCTGTTTTTT
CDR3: CASSPPSSNTGELFF

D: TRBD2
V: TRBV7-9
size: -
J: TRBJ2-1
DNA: TGTGCCAGCAGCTTAAGCGCCGGGACTAGCTACAATGAGCAGTTCTTC
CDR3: CASSLSAGTSYNEQFF